The clone carrying this TCR beta chain showed up many times. The antigen remains unidentified. The authors ran a second PCR of 7 to 11 cycles using a sample-barcoded 5' primer and a J-beta primer mix. A template-switch adaptor that had 12 random nucleotides put a tag on each cDNA molecule. Each CDR3 protein is one row after TCRdb ran MiXCR on the 5' RACE reads. The sample yields roughly 900,000 distinct CDR3 sequences, about 30% seen once. These data are taken from a study of blood T cells in healthy people across ages. Study-level results: Across the age range, TCR beta diversity per million T cells fell in a roughly linear way. Lack of knowledge of donor CMV status possibly confounded expanded clonotype changes.

Sequences were obtained from blood. This TCR was recovered from a woman older than 75 in good health.

DNA of the CDR3: TGTGCCAGCCTCCCGCAGGGCCCGGGGGTAGACATTCAGTACTTC. Its translation: CASLPQGPGVDIQYF. The rearrangement links TRBV2 to TRBJ2-4, with D perhaps matching TRBD2 (6 bases). V was clipped by 8 bases and J by 8 bases, with 22 bases between them. The CDR3 runs 15 residues. Germline lookup yields CDR1 SNHLY and CDR2 FYNNEI.